This note documents a single TCR beta chain sequence. Antigen: not known. The treatment: oral pan-JAK inhibitor, 5-10 mg twice daily. As the sequencing template, cDNA was produced by extracting RNA and reverse transcribing it. Measured with immunoSEQ multiplex PCR; TCRdb has only the in-frame clones, and not every one. Among over 100,000 clones, roughly 50% were seen once, and the ten largest hold 12%. With 0 bases removed from V and 5 bases from J, the gap between germline ends came to 14 bases. The CDR3 extends over 16 amino acids. Looked up from germline, CDR1 is LNHNV and CDR2 is YYDKDF (reference sequence). The data were taken from a study of CD8+ T cells in alopecia areata. Overall study findings and caveats: Patients shared TCRs less clearly than mice did, possibly for HLA-related reasons.

The sequenced sample was CD8+ T cells sorted from blood, obtained at week 24, from a patient treated with tofacitinib. J is TRBJ2-1 and V is TRBV15; D tentatively fits TRBD1 or TRBD2 (7 bases each). The sequence derives from a human donor with alopecia areata. The CDR3: CATSRDLPGGDNEQFF. The CDR3 DNA is TGTGCCACCAGCAGAGATCTGCCAGGGGGGGACAATGAGCAGTTCTTC.